These 3 T cell receptor beta chains came from one sample sequenced in a study of shared clonotypes between healthy human individuals. CD8 cells regarded as naive lacked CD45RO, were positively chosen for CCR7, and omitted terminally differentiated effector memory CD45RA+ cells. The assay was immunoSEQ multiplex PCR, and TCRdb's table has in-frame clones only and misses some. The repertoire consists of roughly 2 million clones, with roughly 95% occurring once and the leading ten covering roughly 1%. Material: naive CD8+ T cells sorted from blood. Every receptor here comes from a man aged 18 to 35 in good health.

This sequence joins TRBV19 and TRBJ1-1; D call uncertain. The length of the CDR3 is 15 residues. Germline CDR1 and CDR2: LNHDA and SQIVND (reference sequence). With 6 bases removed from V and 5 bases from J, the gap between germline ends came to 19 bases. The CDR3 bases are TGTGCCAGTAGCAGTCGGGGAATTTTGGGGACTGAAGCTTTCTTT. This gives the protein CASSSRGILGTEAFF.

This clone was counted only a few times. The V call is TRBV19, the J call TRBJ2-5; D is possibly TRBD1 or TRBD2 (5 bases each). This CDR3 region has 14 residues. The V end lost 1 base, the J end lost 1 base, and 7 bases lay between the germline ends. Germline assignment: CDR1 LNHDA and CDR2 SQIVND (reference sequence). The CDR3 reads CASSIGDGQETQYF. The CDR3 region has the DNA TGTGCCAGTAGTATAGGGGACGGCCAAGAGACCCAGTACTTC.

This sequence joins TRBV27 and TRBJ2-2, with TRBD2 identical over 10 bases. CDR1 is MNHEY and CDR2 is SMNVEV in the germline V gene (reference sequence). This CDR3 has 16 residues. With V trimmed by 4 bases and J by 3 bases, 5 bases remained unmatched. The CDR3 coding sequence is TGTGCCAGCAGTTCACTAGGACTAGCGGACACCGGGGAGCTGTTTTTT. It codes for CASSSLGLADTGELFF.